The 9 T cell receptor beta chains in this list originate from one sample, sequenced in a study of cytomegalovirus exposure and HLA in healthy donors. Profiling relied on immunoSEQ multiplex PCR, and the TCRdb table lists in-frame clones only, not all of them. In the table there are under 400,000 clones, 88% of which are singletons. The sequenced sample was PBMCs. These receptor sequences come from a man in his thirties or forties in good health and CMV-seronegative.

The rearrangement links TRBV4-3 to TRBJ2-3; 8 nucleotides agree with TRBD1. With 4 bases clipped from V and 3 bases from J, the junction kept 12 bases outside the gene matches. Germline CDR1 and CDR2: LGHNA and YSLEER. The CDR3 loop spans 17 amino acids. The CDR3 bases are TGCGCCAGCAGCCCTACGGACAGGGTTCGGCGTACAGATACGCAGTATTTT. Its translation is CASSPTDRVRRTDTQYF.

The J gene is TRBJ1-4, the V gene TRBV13; possibly TRBD1 for D (5 bases). V lost 1 base, J lost 6 bases, and 12 bases lay in between. Germline lookup yields CDR1 PRHDT and CDR2 FYEKMQ (reference sequence). The CDR3 is 15 residues long. The CDR3 protein is CASSLAQGAHEKLFF. The CDR3 coding sequence is TGTGCCAGCAGCTTAGCCCAAGGGGCGCATGAAAAACTGTTTTTT.

The rearrangement uses TRBV5-6 and TRBJ2-1; a weak D match, TRBD2 (6 bases). CDR3 length: 15 residues. V lost 0 bases, J lost 1 base, and 8 bases lay in between. The germline V gene has CDR1 SGHDT and CDR2 YYEEEE. In nucleotides, the CDR3 is TGTGCCAGCAGCTTGGAACTAGCATCCTACAATGAGCAGTTCTTC. Translated, it gives CASSLELASYNEQFF.

V and J are TRBV5-4 and TRBJ2-3, with TRBD2 identical over 12 bases. This CDR3 is built from 15 residues. J was trimmed by 8 bases and V by 4 bases; bases with no gene match: 8. From germline, CDR1 is SGHNT and CDR2 YYREEE (reference sequence). The CDR3 DNA follows: TGTGCCAGCAGCCCAGGGTCTAGCGGGGGGGCTACGCAGTATTTT. Residues: CASSPGSSGGATQYF.

This clone has just a few counts. CDR3 bases: TGTGCCAGCAGCTCCCGACAGGGGCGCAGCAATCAGCCCCAGCATTTT. This translates into CASSSRQGRSNQPQHF. The chain uses TRBV7-8 and TRBJ1-5, with 8 bases fitting TRBD1. Trimming at V came to 4 bases and at J to 1 base, leaving 6 bases not matched to a gene. The CDR3 loop spans 16 amino acids. Germline CDR1 reads SGHVS; CDR2 reads FQNEAQ.

This rearrangement joins TRBV7-9 to TRBJ2-2; 8 bases fit TRBD1. The CDR3 covers 14 residues. Germline V gene lookup returns CDR1 SEHNR and CDR2 FQNEAQ (reference sequence). Unmatched junction bases numbered 1, after V lost 6 bases and J lost 1 base. CDR3 DNA sequence: TGTGCCAGCAGGGGGACAGGGAACACCGGGGAGCTGTTTTTT. As protein: CASRGTGNTGELFF.

DNA for the CDR3: TGTGCCAGCAGTTACTCCGGGTCCCCGAACACCGGGGAGCTGTTTTTT. Translating gives CASSYSGSPNTGELFF. The J gene is TRBJ2-2, the V gene TRBV6-5; D remains unclear. The V gene lost 0 bases and the J gene lost 0 bases, with 8 bases spanning the gap. Looked up from germline, CDR1 is MNHEY and CDR2 is SVGAGI. The CDR3 is 16 residues long.

The chain employs TRBV14 and TRBJ1-1; perhaps TRBD1 as D (6 bases). Germline V lookup: CDR1 SGHDN, CDR2 FVKESK. The germline V and J ends were trimmed by 8 bases and 10 bases, with 17 bases remaining between them. The CDR3 runs to 12 residues. For the CDR3, the DNA is TGTGCCAGCGGAACCCCAGGGGAAGGAGCTTTCTTT. This codes for CASGTPGEGAFF.

For this clone: The junction shows a germline mismatch at one end, possibly a read error. The chain combines TRBV10-1 with TRBJ2-3; no clear D. Germline CDR1 WNHNN, CDR2 SYGVQD (reference sequence). The CDR3 is made up of 8 amino acids. CDR3 sequence: CASTKSSF. The CDR3 region has the DNA TGCGCCAGCACCAAGAGCTCTTTT.